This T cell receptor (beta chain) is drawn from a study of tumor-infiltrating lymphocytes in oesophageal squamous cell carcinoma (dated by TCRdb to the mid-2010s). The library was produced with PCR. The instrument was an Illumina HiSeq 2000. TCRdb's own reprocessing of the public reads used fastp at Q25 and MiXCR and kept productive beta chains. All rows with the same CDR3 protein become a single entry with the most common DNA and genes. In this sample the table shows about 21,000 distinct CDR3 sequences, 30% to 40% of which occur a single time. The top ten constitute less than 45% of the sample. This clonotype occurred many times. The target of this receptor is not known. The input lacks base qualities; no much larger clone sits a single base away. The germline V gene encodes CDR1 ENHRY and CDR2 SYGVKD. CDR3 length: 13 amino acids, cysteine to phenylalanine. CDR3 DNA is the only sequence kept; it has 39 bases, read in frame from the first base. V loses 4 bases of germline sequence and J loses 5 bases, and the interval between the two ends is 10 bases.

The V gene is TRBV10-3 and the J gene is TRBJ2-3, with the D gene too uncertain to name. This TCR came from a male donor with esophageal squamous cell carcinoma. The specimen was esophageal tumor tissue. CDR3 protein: CAISVLTLDTQYF. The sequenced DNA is TGTGCCATCAGTGTCCTGACTTTAGATACGCAGTATTTT.